Detailed here is one T cell receptor beta chain. Its antigen is not identified. The data stem from a study of blood T cells in healthy people across ages. Using a J-beta primer mix together with a sample-barcoded 5' primer, a second PCR was run for roughly 7 to 12 cycles. MiXCR, applied by TCRdb to the 5' RACE reads, yields one record per CDR3 protein. The sample lists some 1.5 million distinct CDR3 sequences; 28% were seen once. General study points: Donors of long life had a larger count of naive CD4+ cells and greater diversity than aged donors. Investigators viewed diversity estimates from one million T cells as underestimates, the study reported.

Deletions cut 4 bases from V and 2 bases from J, with 12 bases between. This CDR3 comprises 14 residues. The V gene's germline CDR1 is MDHEN and CDR2 SYDVKM. This clonotype originated in a woman aged 25 to 39 in good health. The sequencing sample was made of blood. The genes are TRBV28 and TRBJ2-7; possible D gene TRBD2, 6 bases. DNA of the CDR3: TGTGCCAGCAGTTCCCCTAGCGTACCCTACGAGCAGTACTTC. It codes for CASSSPSVPYEQYF.